Included here is one T cell receptor beta chain sequence, with context. The CDR3 is made up of 17 amino acids. Deletions cut 4 bases from V and 1 base from J, with 17 bases between. From germline, CDR1 is LNHDA and CDR2 SQIVND (reference sequence). Original methodology: Reference gene primers were amplified, and this amplification served to estimate nucleated cell counts. Sequencing was performed with immunoSEQ multiplex PCR; in TCRdb, only in-frame clones are kept and a portion is missing. The V and J calls and clone size are taken from that table; D and trimming were inferred from the DNA. The sample shows around 180,000 clones, around 85% of them seen only once. These data come from a study of blood T cell repertoires in COVID-19. Study information: There were acute and convalescent COVID-19 samples, and they came from the United States, Italy and Spain. In each case, the material was cDNA or gDNA derived from T cells, B-cell-depleted T cells, or PBMCs.

The sequencing sample was made of peripheral blood. The J gene is TRBJ2-1, the V gene TRBV19, with a weak D call TRBD2 (5 bases). The source of this sequence is an elderly woman with acute or convalescent COVID-19. CDR3 region: CASSNSQTRASYNEQFF. The CDR3 DNA follows: TGTGCCAGTAGTAACTCCCAAACTAGGGCTTCCTACAATGAGCAGTTCTTC.